A selection of T cell receptor beta chains follows, all from one sample in a study of OX40 agonist ivuxolimab in advanced cancers. Repertoires were generated with immunoSEQ multiplex PCR, while TCRdb's copy carries only in-frame clones and drops some. The data hold more than 65,000 clones, with roughly 84% observed a single time. This material consisted of CD4+ or CD8+ T cells sorted from blood, taken in a trial of the OX40 agonist ivuxolimab. Receptors were obtained from an adult with an advanced solid tumor such as melanoma, head and neck, liver or kidney cancer. CDR3s include the opening cysteine and the closing phenylalanine or tryptophan. Each record gives: J gene, D gene, V gene, clone size, CDR3 DNA, CDR3 protein. D genes are given only for firm matches. Size is omitted from some rows. Given values are once, few, many or a class for expanded clones.

J: TRBJ2-2; D: .; V: TRBV7-2; size: once; DNA: TGTGCCAGCAGCGACCCACGCGGGGAGCTGTTTTTT; CDR3: CASSDPRGELFF
J: TRBJ2-7; D: .; V: TRBV9; size: .; DNA: TGTGCCAGCAGCGTAGGGGATAGCGTAGCCTACGAGCAGTACTTC; CDR3: CASSVGDSVAYEQYF
J: TRBJ2-1; D: .; V: TRBV7-9; size: .; DNA: TGTGCCAGCAGCTTCCACAATGAGCAGTTCTTC; CDR3: CASSFHNEQFF
J: TRBJ2-2; D: TRBD2; V: TRBV7-9; size: few; DNA: TGTGCCAGCAGCCCACCGGGGGGACCCAACACCGGGGAGCTGTTTTTT; CDR3: CASSPPGGPNTGELFF
J: TRBJ1-6; D: .; V: TRBV10-3; size: .; DNA: TGTGCCATCAGTGAGAGGGGGGATAATTCACCCCTCCACTTT; CDR3: CAISERGDNSPLHF
J: TRBJ2-5; D: .; V: TRBV21-1; size: .; DNA: TGTGCCAGCAGCAATTGGCGGGGGCTCCAAGAGACCCAGTACTTC; CDR3: CASSNWRGLQETQYF
J: TRBJ1-2; D: TRBD1; V: TRBV6-5; size: .; DNA: TGTGCCAGCAGTCCCCCCGGGACAGGGAGTCGGGGCTACACCTTC; CDR3: CASSPPGTGSRGYTF
J: TRBJ2-2; D: TRBD1; V: TRBV10-3; size: .; DNA: TGTGCCATCAGGGGACAGGGTGGGACCGGGGAGCTGTTTTTT; CDR3: CAIRGQGGTGELFF
J: TRBJ1-1; D: .; V: TRBV6-6; size: .; DNA: TGTGCCAGCAGTTACCCCGTGGACCTTAACACTGAAGCTTTCTTT; CDR3: CASSYPVDLNTEAFF
J: TRBJ1-1; D: .; V: TRBV5-1; size: .; DNA: TGCGCCAGCAGCTTGTCGCCAGGGAACACTGAAGCTTTCTTT; CDR3: CASSLSPGNTEAFF
J: TRBJ2-3; D: TRBD2; V: TRBV4-2; size: .; DNA: TGTGCCAGCAGCCAAGATGGGCCGGGGGGGCGTCGCACAGATACGCAGTATTTT; CDR3: CASSQDGPGGRRTDTQYF
J: TRBJ2-1; D: .; V: TRBV4-3; size: .; DNA: TGCGCCAGCAGCCAAGATGTGGGATCCGTTGGGGGTGATGAGCAGTTCTTC; CDR3: CASSQDVGSVGGDEQFF
J: TRBJ1-5; D: .; V: TRBV25-1; size: .; DNA: TGTGCCAGCAGTTCCACCGGGAGAGGGAATCAGCCCCAGCATTTT; CDR3: CASSSTGRGNQPQHF
J: TRBJ2-7; D: .; V: TRBV4-2; size: .; DNA: TGTGCCAGCAGCCAAAACCGGGGTCAGTACGAGCAGTACTTC; CDR3: CASSQNRGQYEQYF
J: TRBJ2-1; D: TRBD2; V: TRBV27; size: .; DNA: TGTGCCAGCAGTTTTAGAAGACTAGCGGGGGGGAGGGCCTACAATGAGCAGTTCTTC; CDR3: CASSFRRLAGGRAYNEQFF
J: TRBJ1-2; D: .; V: TRBV6-5; size: .; DNA: TGTGCCAGCAGTTACTCGGCAAGTCGAGGCTATGGCTACACCTTC; CDR3: CASSYSASRGYGYTF
J: TRBJ1-1; D: .; V: TRBV5-4; size: .; DNA: TGTGCCAGCAGCGCTAGACAGATGAACACTGAAGCTTTCTTT; CDR3: CASSARQMNTEAFF
J: TRBJ2-3; D: .; V: TRBV5-6; size: once; DNA: TGTGCCAGCAGCTTGGACAGGAGCACAGATACGCAGTATTTT; CDR3: CASSLDRSTDTQYF
J: TRBJ1-1; D: .; V: TRBV5-5; size: .; DNA: TGTGCCAGCAGCGGAGGATGGGACGGTAGCGGGACTGAAGCTTTCTTT; CDR3: CASSGGWDGSGTEAFF
J: TRBJ2-3; D: .; V: TRBV11-3; size: .; DNA: TGTGCCAGCAGCTTAGCTGGCACAGATACGCAGTATTTT; CDR3: CASSLAGTDTQYF
J: TRBJ1-1; D: TRBD1; V: TRBV5-4; size: .; DNA: TGTGCCAGCAGTCACAGGGGAATTGAAGCTTTCTTT; CDR3: CASSHRGIEAFF
J: TRBJ2-2; D: .; V: TRBV19; size: .; DNA: TGTGCCAGTAGTGGAGGGGTGGGAGCTAACACCGGGGAGCTGTTTTTT; CDR3: CASSGGVGANTGELFF
J: TRBJ2-1; D: TRBD2; V: TRBV7-2; size: .; DNA: TGTGCCAGCAGCTACGGACTAGGAGCCGCCTACAATGAGCAGTTCTTC; CDR3: CASSYGLGAAYNEQFF
J: TRBJ1-5; D: .; V: TRBV2; size: .; DNA: TGTGCCAGCAGGCCGCAGGCAGGGGGCAATCAGCCCCAGCATTTT; CDR3: CASRPQAGGNQPQHF
J: TRBJ2-3; D: .; V: TRBV9; size: .; DNA: TGTGCCAGCAGCGTATCACGGCCAGATACGCAGTATTTT; CDR3: CASSVSRPDTQYF
J: TRBJ1-5; D: TRBD1; V: TRBV4-1; size: few; DNA: TGCGCCAGCAGCCAGGGACAGGGGGGCAATCAGCCCCAGCATTTT; CDR3: CASSQGQGGNQPQHF
J: TRBJ2-5; D: .; V: TRBV6-5; size: .; DNA: TGTGCCAGCAGTAGTCGGACACAAGAGACCCAGTACTTC; CDR3: CASSSRTQETQYF
J: TRBJ2-7; D: TRBD1; V: TRBV19; size: .; DNA: TGTGCCAGTAGTATATTGGCAGGGGGCTACGAGCAGTACTTC; CDR3: CASSILAGGYEQYF
J: TRBJ1-1; D: TRBD1; V: TRBV4-1; size: .; DNA: TGCGCCAGCAGCTATAGCCGGGGACAGGAAGAATTGAACACTGAAGCTTTCTTT; CDR3: CASSYSRGQEELNTEAFF
J: TRBJ1-2; D: .; V: TRBV5-6; size: .; DNA: TGTGCCAGCAGCTTGATGACATCGACGGAAGGCTACACCTTC; CDR3: CASSLMTSTEGYTF
J: TRBJ1-5; D: .; V: TRBV28; size: .; DNA: TGTGCCAGCAGTTTATGGGTCAGGCCCCAGCATTTT; CDR3: CASSLWVRPQHF
J: TRBJ1-2; D: .; V: TRBV28; size: .; DNA: TGTGCCGCACAAACCGGGGTGGGTGGCTACACCTTC; CDR3: CAAQTGVGGYTF
J: TRBJ2-1; D: .; V: TRBV4-2; size: .; DNA: TGTGCCAGCACCAGGCTAGGTAGATTTGCAAGAGGTGAGCAGTTCTTC; CDR3: CASTRLGRFARGEQFF
J: TRBJ1-2; D: TRBD1; V: TRBV19; size: .; DNA: TGTGCCAGTAGTACCGGACAGGGGGGCTATGGCTACACCTTC; CDR3: CASSTGQGGYGYTF
J: TRBJ1-1; D: .; V: TRBV6-4; size: .; DNA: TGTGCCAGCAGTGACTCAGCGGGGCAAACTGAAGCTTTCTTT; CDR3: CASSDSAGQTEAFF
J: TRBJ2-7; D: TRBD1; V: TRBV5-4; size: .; DNA: TGTGCCAGCAGTACACAGGGGCCATCCTACGAGCAGTACTTC; CDR3: CASSTQGPSYEQYF
J: TRBJ2-3; D: TRBD2; V: TRBV7-9; size: once; DNA: TGTGCCAGCAGCTTTACTAGCGGGGATACGCAGTATTTT; CDR3: CASSFTSGDTQYF
J: TRBJ1-1; D: .; V: TRBV9; size: many; DNA: TGTGCCAGCAGCCCCCATCGAGGGCAGGCTGAAGCTTTCTTT; CDR3: CASSPHRGQAEAFF
J: TRBJ1-1; D: TRBD1; V: TRBV29-1; size: .; DNA: TGCAGCGTCTCAGGACAGGGAAGGAGCACTGAAGCTTTCTTT; CDR3: CSVSGQGRSTEAFF
J: TRBJ1-5; D: .; V: TRBV28; size: .; DNA: TGTGCCAGCAGTTTAAGTCTGGGGAATCAGCCCCAGCATTTT; CDR3: CASSLSLGNQPQHF
J: TRBJ2-3; D: .; V: TRBV5-1; size: .; DNA: TGCGCCAGCAGCTTGAGCCCATCATCAGATACGCAGTATTTT; CDR3: CASSLSPSSDTQYF
J: TRBJ1-5; D: .; V: TRBV6-4; size: .; DNA: TGTGCCAGCAGTGAATCGGGCAGTAGCAATCAGCCCCAGCATTTT; CDR3: CASSESGSSNQPQHF
J: TRBJ2-3; D: .; V: TRBV7-2; size: .; DNA: TGTGCCAGCAGCTCGGACCTCACGCAGTATTTT; CDR3: CASSSDLTQYF
J: TRBJ2-1; D: TRBD2; V: TRBV2; size: .; DNA: TGTGCCAGCAGAAAGACGGGTAGCGGGAGGGACAATGAGCAGTTCTTC; CDR3: CASRKTGSGRDNEQFF
J: TRBJ1-2; D: .; V: TRBV10-3; size: .; DNA: TGTGCCATCAGTGACAAAACGTCACTCGTACTAAACTATGGCTACACCTTC; CDR3: CAISDKTSLVLNYGYTF
J: TRBJ1-4; D: .; V: TRBV5-8; size: once; DNA: TGTGCCAGCAGCCCCGGACAGAGGGCTAATGAAAAACTGTTTTTT; CDR3: CASSPGQRANEKLFF
J: TRBJ2-3; D: .; V: TRBV7-9; size: .; DNA: TGTGCCAGCAGCCTTATAGTAGATACGCAGTATTTT; CDR3: CASSLIVDTQYF
J: TRBJ1-2; D: TRBD1; V: TRBV6-5; size: .; DNA: TGTGCCAGCAGTTACTCACCCGGGACAGGGAATGGCTACACCTTC; CDR3: CASSYSPGTGNGYTF
J: TRBJ1-3; D: TRBD1; V: TRBV18; size: .; DNA: TGTGCCAGCTCACCGTTTAGGGACAGCCTAAACACCATATATTTT; CDR3: CASSPFRDSLNTIYF
J: TRBJ2-7; D: TRBD1; V: TRBV5-5; size: .; DNA: TGTGCCAGCAGCTTGGTGGGTCAGGGGGCTCGGAACGAGCAGTACTTC; CDR3: CASSLVGQGARNEQYF
J: TRBJ1-2; D: .; V: TRBV4-2; size: .; DNA: TGTGCCAGCAGCCAAGAAGGGGCCAGGGGCAATGGCTACACCTTC; CDR3: CASSQEGARGNGYTF